This T cell receptor (beta chain) was sequenced for a study of shared clonotypes between healthy human individuals. Overall study context: CD4 naive and memory got three plates each, CD8 naive two, CD8 memory one. Whole-study results and caveats: Approximately 4.9% of naive CD4 clonotypes were shared across a few donors.

Cells designated naive CD8 were CD45RO-negative and were positively selected for CCR7, with terminally differentiated effector memory CD45RA+ cells excluded. The donors, healthy adults who were HIV-negative, had experienced no recent acute infections or vaccinations. This CDR3 spans 14 amino acids. Germline CDR1 reads MNHEY; CDR2 reads SMNVEV (reference sequence). The trim removed 2 bases at V and 8 bases at J, leaving 5 bases unmatched. It was roughly 190 ng DNA, approximately 30,000 T cell genomes, that sorted-subset replicate PCRs used. Clones were sequenced by immunoSEQ multiplex PCR, and TCRdb holds only the in-frame ones, with some missing. Of about 680,000 clones listed, around 92% are singletons. A remark on this clone: The antigen is not known.

The sequence came from a young man in good health. The chain joins TRBV27 to TRBJ2-1; 8 bases line up with TRBD2. The specimen sequenced was naive CD8+ T cells sorted from blood. The chain's CDR3 is CASSLAGGLYEQFF. For the CDR3, the DNA is TGTGCCAGCAGTTTAGCGGGAGGTCTCTATGAGCAGTTCTTC.